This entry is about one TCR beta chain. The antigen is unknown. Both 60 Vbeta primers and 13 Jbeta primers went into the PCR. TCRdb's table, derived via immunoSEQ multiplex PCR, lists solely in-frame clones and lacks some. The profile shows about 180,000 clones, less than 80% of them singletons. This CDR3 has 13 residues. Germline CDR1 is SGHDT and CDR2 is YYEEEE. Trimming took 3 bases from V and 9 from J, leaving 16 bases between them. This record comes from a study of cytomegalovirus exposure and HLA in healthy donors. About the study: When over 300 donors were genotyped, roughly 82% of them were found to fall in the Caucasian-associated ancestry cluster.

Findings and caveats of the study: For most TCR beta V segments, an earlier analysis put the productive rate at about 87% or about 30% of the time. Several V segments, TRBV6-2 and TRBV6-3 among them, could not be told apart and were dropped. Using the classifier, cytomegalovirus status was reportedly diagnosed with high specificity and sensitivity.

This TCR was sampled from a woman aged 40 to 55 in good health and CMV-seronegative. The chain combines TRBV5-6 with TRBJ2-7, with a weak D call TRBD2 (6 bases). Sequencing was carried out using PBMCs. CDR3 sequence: CASSYTGASGQYF. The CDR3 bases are TGTGCCAGCAGCTATACGGGAGCCTCTGGGCAGTACTTC.